The clone carrying this TCR beta chain was seen at least ten times. Antigen unknown. This sample was included in a study of T cells in Graves' hyperthyroidism and ophthalmopathy. Points from the study as a whole: Most expanded thyroid clonotypes above 0.001 also appeared in blood. Ophthalmopathy was model-predicted a median about 6.9 months pre-onset.

RNA transcripts provided the source from which TCR beta CDR3 regions were amplified. With the HTBI primer set, the TCR CDR3 went through a first round of RT-PCR. TCRdb recomputed calls from the multiplex PCR reads with MiXCR, one row per CDR3 protein. This sample has some 690,000 distinct CDR3 sequences, with around 15% found just once. CDR1 SNHLY and CDR2 FYNNEI come from the germline V gene. The V and J ends lost 6 bases and 1 base, in that order; junction bases with no gene match: 10. The CDR3 has 16 residues. Hyperthyroidism of Graves' type that showed no ophthalmopathy progression within 18 months was stable.

The source material was blood. The chain combines TRBV2 with TRBJ2-5; the match to TRBD2 covers 8 bases. The sequence was collected from a man aged 45-65 years with Graves' hyperthyroidism. Here the CDR3 reads CASSKQGLAGQETQYF. The CDR3 DNA follows: TGTGCCAGCAGCAAACAGGGCCTAGCGGGCCAAGAGACCCAGTACTTC.